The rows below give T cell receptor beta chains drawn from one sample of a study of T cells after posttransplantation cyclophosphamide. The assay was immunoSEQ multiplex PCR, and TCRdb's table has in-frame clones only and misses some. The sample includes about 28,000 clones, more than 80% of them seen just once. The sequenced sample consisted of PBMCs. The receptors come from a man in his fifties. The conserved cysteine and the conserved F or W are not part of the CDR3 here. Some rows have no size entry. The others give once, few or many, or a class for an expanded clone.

CDR3 protein: ASSPPASATYNEQF; V gene: TRBV18; clone size: .; J gene: TRBJ2-1; CDR3 length: 14
CDR3 protein: ASSIGRQNYGYT; V gene: TRBV19; clone size: .; J gene: TRBJ1-2; CDR3 length: 12
CDR3 protein: ASSIWGQGPHREQY; V gene: TRBV19; clone size: .; J gene: TRBJ2-7; CDR3 length: 14
CDR3 protein: ASSQGPAGGRETQY; V gene: TRBV4-1; clone size: few; J gene: TRBJ2-5; CDR3 length: 14
CDR3 protein: ASSVGGGITDTQY; V gene: TRBV9; clone size: .; J gene: TRBJ2-3; CDR3 length: 13
CDR3 protein: ASSLDSATNEKLF; V gene: TRBV5-4; clone size: .; J gene: TRBJ1-4; CDR3 length: 13
CDR3 protein: ASSYSRNSNQPQH; V gene: TRBV6-5; clone size: .; J gene: TRBJ1-5; CDR3 length: 13
CDR3 protein: ASSYSVGGGSQPQH; V gene: TRBV6-6; clone size: .; J gene: TRBJ1-5; CDR3 length: 14
CDR3 protein: ASSQTENGQGGGYT; V gene: TRBV19; clone size: .; J gene: TRBJ1-2; CDR3 length: 14
CDR3 protein: ASSLRGLAYEQY; V gene: TRBV19; clone size: .; J gene: TRBJ2-7; CDR3 length: 12
CDR3 protein: ASSTPPRGSGNTIY; V gene: TRBV19; clone size: .; J gene: TRBJ1-3; CDR3 length: 14
CDR3 protein: ASSQSPVESYEQY; V gene: TRBV7-6; clone size: .; J gene: TRBJ2-7; CDR3 length: 13
CDR3 protein: ASSQGTGGSYEQY; V gene: TRBV6-5; clone size: .; J gene: TRBJ2-7; CDR3 length: 13
CDR3 protein: ASSLGAAYNEQF; V gene: TRBV5-6; clone size: .; J gene: TRBJ2-1; CDR3 length: 12
CDR3 protein: ASSQDLVRQGREKLF; V gene: TRBV4-2; clone size: .; J gene: TRBJ1-4; CDR3 length: 15
CDR3 protein: ASSYQGARETQY; V gene: TRBV7-2; clone size: .; J gene: TRBJ2-5; CDR3 length: 12
CDR3 protein: ASSFSGSVDTQY; V gene: TRBV5-4; clone size: .; J gene: TRBJ2-3; CDR3 length: 12
CDR3 protein: ASSSPRGGYGTGELF; V gene: TRBV11-2; clone size: .; J gene: TRBJ2-2; CDR3 length: 15
CDR3 protein: ASSSIRETYNEQF; V gene: TRBV11-2; clone size: .; J gene: TRBJ2-1; CDR3 length: 13
CDR3 protein: ASSAGHQAADTQY; V gene: TRBV6-1; clone size: .; J gene: TRBJ2-3; CDR3 length: 13
CDR3 protein: ASSLGLAGLSTDTQY; V gene: TRBV7-9; clone size: .; J gene: TRBJ2-3; CDR3 length: 15
CDR3 protein: ATSPGRGLQETQY; V gene: TRBV15; clone size: once; J gene: TRBJ2-5; CDR3 length: 13
CDR3 protein: ASNRVGSTGELF; V gene: TRBV6-6; clone size: .; J gene: TRBJ2-2; CDR3 length: 12
CDR3 protein: ASSQGGRETQY; V gene: TRBV4-1; clone size: .; J gene: TRBJ2-5; CDR3 length: 11
CDR3 protein: ASGFTTSGGTYTSTDTQY; V gene: TRBV12-5; clone size: .; J gene: TRBJ2-3; CDR3 length: 18
CDR3 protein: ASSPRQRTDTQY; V gene: TRBV18; clone size: .; J gene: TRBJ2-3; CDR3 length: 12
CDR3 protein: ASSSGTGGKNIQY; V gene: TRBV5-1; clone size: .; J gene: TRBJ2-4; CDR3 length: 13
CDR3 protein: ASSLVAPRGEQF; V gene: TRBV27; clone size: .; J gene: TRBJ2-1; CDR3 length: 12
CDR3 protein: ASSLVRGTDTQY; V gene: TRBV11-2; clone size: .; J gene: TRBJ2-3; CDR3 length: 12
CDR3 protein: ASSGDSRGFTEAF; V gene: TRBV11-1; clone size: .; J gene: TRBJ1-1; CDR3 length: 13
CDR3 protein: ASSDHFRTASQH; V gene: TRBV6-1; clone size: .; J gene: TRBJ1-5; CDR3 length: 12
CDR3 protein: ASSQVVRGLAGAYEQY; V gene: TRBV4-2; clone size: .; J gene: TRBJ2-7; CDR3 length: 16
CDR3 protein: ASSFGGTEAF; V gene: TRBV5-1; clone size: .; J gene: TRBJ1-1; CDR3 length: 10
CDR3 protein: ASSYDATRTDTQY; V gene: TRBV6-5; clone size: once; J gene: TRBJ2-3; CDR3 length: 13
CDR3 protein: AWSVLGGRAF; V gene: TRBV30; clone size: .; J gene: TRBJ1-1; CDR3 length: 10
CDR3 protein: ASSLGKNYGYT; V gene: TRBV28; clone size: .; J gene: TRBJ1-2; CDR3 length: 11
CDR3 protein: ASRPQGSAVGELF; V gene: TRBV6-5; clone size: .; J gene: TRBJ2-2; CDR3 length: 13
CDR3 protein: ASSPTTYEQY; V gene: TRBV7-2; clone size: .; J gene: TRBJ2-7; CDR3 length: 10
CDR3 protein: ASRRDAGNQPQH; V gene: TRBV19; clone size: .; J gene: TRBJ1-5; CDR3 length: 12
CDR3 protein: ASSANPGSGANVLT; V gene: TRBV9; clone size: .; J gene: TRBJ2-6; CDR3 length: 14